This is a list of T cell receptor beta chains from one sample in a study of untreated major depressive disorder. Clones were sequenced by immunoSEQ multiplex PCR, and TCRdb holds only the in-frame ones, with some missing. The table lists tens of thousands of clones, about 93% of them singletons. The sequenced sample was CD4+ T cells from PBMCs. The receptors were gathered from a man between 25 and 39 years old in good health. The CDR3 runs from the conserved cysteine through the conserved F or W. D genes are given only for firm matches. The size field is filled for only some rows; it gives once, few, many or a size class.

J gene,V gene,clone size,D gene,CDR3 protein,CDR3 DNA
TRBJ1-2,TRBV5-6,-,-,CASSLQGTYGYTF,TGTGCCAGCAGCTTGCAAGGAACCTATGGCTACACCTTC
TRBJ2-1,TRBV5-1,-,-,CASSLGRLGNEQFF,TGCGCCAGCAGCTTAGGCAGACTTGGGAATGAGCAGTTCTTC
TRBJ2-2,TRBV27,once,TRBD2,CASSAQGGWGLFF,TGTGCCAGCAGTGCCCAGGGAGGGTGGGGGCTGTTTTTT
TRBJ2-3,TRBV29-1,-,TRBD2,CSVGLAGAADTQYF,TGCAGCGTAGGACTAGCGGGAGCCGCAGATACGCAGTATTTT
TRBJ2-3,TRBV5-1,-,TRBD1,CASSKTGSTDTQYF,TGCGCCAGCAGCAAGACAGGGAGCACAGATACGCAGTATTTT
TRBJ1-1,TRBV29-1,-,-,CSLGRVSLGTEAFF,TGCAGCCTGGGGAGGGTTAGTTTGGGTACTGAAGCTTTCTTT
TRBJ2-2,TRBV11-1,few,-,CASSLRSLDAGELFF,TGTGCCAGCAGCTTGCGGTCCCTGGATGCCGGGGAGCTGTTTTTT
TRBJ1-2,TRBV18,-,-,CASSPLAPVGDYGYTF,TGTGCCAGCTCACCACTAGCCCCCGTCGGGGACTATGGCTACACCTTC
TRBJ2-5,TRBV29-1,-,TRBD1,CSVAGQGRVETQYF,TGCAGCGTGGCCGGACAGGGGCGCGTAGAGACCCAGTACTTC
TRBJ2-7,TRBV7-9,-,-,CASSRAGAFYEQYF,TGTGCCAGCAGCCGGGCGGGGGCCTTCTACGAGCAGTACTTC
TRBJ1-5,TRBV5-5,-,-,CASSFSAQSNQPQHF,TGTGCCAGCAGCTTCTCCGCCCAGAGCAATCAGCCCCAGCATTTT
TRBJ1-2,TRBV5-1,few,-,CASSTHNLPGGGYTF,TGCGCCAGCAGCACGCACAACCTTCCTGGGGGCGGCTACACCTTC
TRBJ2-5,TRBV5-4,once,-,CASSSEQGRETQYF,TGTGCCAGCAGCTCCGAACAGGGTAGAGAGACCCAGTACTTC
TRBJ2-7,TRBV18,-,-,CASSPGTASYEQYF,TGTGCCAGCTCACCAGGGACGGCCTCCTACGAGCAGTACTTC
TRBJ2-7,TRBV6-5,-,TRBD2,CASNPLAGGPYEQYF,TGTGCCAGCAACCCACTAGCGGGAGGTCCCTACGAGCAGTACTTC
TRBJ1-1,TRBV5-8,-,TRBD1,CASSRGQANTEAFF,TGTGCCAGCAGCCGGGGACAGGCGAACACTGAAGCTTTCTTT
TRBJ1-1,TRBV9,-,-,CASSGLTQGGAFF,TGTGCCAGCAGCGGACTGACCCAAGGGGGAGCTTTCTTT
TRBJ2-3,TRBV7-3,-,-,CASSLRDQADTQYF,TGTGCCAGCAGCTTAAGGGACCAGGCCGATACGCAGTATTTT
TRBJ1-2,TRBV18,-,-,CASSPSAQNYGYTF,TGTGCCAGCTCACCGTCTGCCCAAAACTATGGCTACACCTTC
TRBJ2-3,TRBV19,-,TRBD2,CACRLAGGPGDTQYF,TGTGCCTGTAGACTAGCGGGAGGGCCGGGAGATACGCAGTATTTT
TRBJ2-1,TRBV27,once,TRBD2,CASSRLAGGAANEQFF,TGTGCCAGCAGCCGACTAGCGGGAGGGGCCGCGAATGAGCAGTTCTTC
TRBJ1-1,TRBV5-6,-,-,CASSFYTGYVSTEAFF,TGTGCCAGCAGCTTTTATACAGGGTATGTCAGCACTGAAGCTTTCTTT
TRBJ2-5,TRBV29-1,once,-,CSVEGSLGVPLRETQYF,TGCAGCGTTGAAGGGTCTTTGGGGGTACCCCTAAGGGAGACCCAGTACTTC
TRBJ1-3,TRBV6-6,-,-,CASTIGFSGNTIYF,TGTGCCAGCACTATAGGGTTCTCTGGAAACACCATATATTTT
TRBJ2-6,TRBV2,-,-,CASSEGRFPGANVLTF,TGTGCCAGCAGTGAGGGGAGGTTCCCTGGGGCCAACGTCCTGACTTTC
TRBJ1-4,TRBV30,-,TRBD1,CAWSEGTGTNEKLFF,TGTGCCTGGAGTGAGGGGACAGGGACGAATGAAAAACTGTTTTTT
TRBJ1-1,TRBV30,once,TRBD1,CASKGQGSAEAFF,TGTGCCTCTAAGGGACAGGGCAGCGCTGAAGCTTTCTTT
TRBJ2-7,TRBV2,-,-,CASSETTLGFNEQYF,TGTGCCAGCAGTGAAACGACCTTGGGTTTTAACGAGCAGTACTTC
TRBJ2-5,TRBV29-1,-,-,CSVEKGEPSTETQYF,TGCAGCGTTGAAAAAGGGGAACCATCGACAGAGACCCAGTACTTC
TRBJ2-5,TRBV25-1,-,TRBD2,CASGALAGVKGLETQYF,TGTGCCTCCGGGGCGCTAGCGGGAGTCAAAGGGCTTGAGACCCAGTACTTC
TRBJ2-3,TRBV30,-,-,CAWSSGADTQYF,TGTGCCTGGAGTTCGGGGGCAGATACGCAGTATTTT
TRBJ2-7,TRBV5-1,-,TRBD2,CASSFGAGDYEQYF,TGCGCCAGCAGCTTTGGAGCGGGAGACTACGAGCAGTACTTC
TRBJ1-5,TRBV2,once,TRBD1,CASSVWDRNQPQHF,TGTGCCAGCAGTGTTTGGGACAGAAATCAGCCCCAGCATTTT
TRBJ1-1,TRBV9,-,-,CASSVADTEAFF,TGTGCCAGCAGCGTAGCGGACACTGAAGCTTTCTTT
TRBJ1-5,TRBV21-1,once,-,CASSIRDRVEQPQHF,TGTGCCAGCAGCATCCGCGACAGGGTCGAGCAGCCCCAGCATTTT
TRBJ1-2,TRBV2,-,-,CASSYNYGYTF,TGTGCCAGCAGTTATAACTATGGCTACACCTTC
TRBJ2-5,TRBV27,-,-,CASKGLETQYF,TGTGCCAGCAAGGGGTTGGAGACCCAGTACTTC
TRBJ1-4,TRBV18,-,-,CASSPQGDGAKLFF,TGTGCCAGCTCACCGCAAGGGGATGGGGCAAAACTGTTTTTT
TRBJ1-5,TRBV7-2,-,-,CASSDRYTGFPDQPQHF,TGTGCCAGCAGCGACCGTTATACAGGGTTTCCTGATCAGCCCCAGCATTTT
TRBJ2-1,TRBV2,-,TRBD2,CASSEAASGGGNEQFF,TGTGCCAGCAGTGAAGCCGCTAGCGGGGGGGGCAATGAGCAGTTCTTC
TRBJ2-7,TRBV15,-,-,CATSIDPTGEQYF,TGTGCCACCAGCATCGACCCAACGGGGGAGCAGTACTTC
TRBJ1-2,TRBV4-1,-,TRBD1,CASSPRDRGHSNYGYTF,TGCGCCAGCAGCCCCCGGGACAGGGGACACTCTAACTATGGCTACACCTTC
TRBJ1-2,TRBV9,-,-,CASSVAGSAFYGYTF,TGTGCCAGCAGCGTAGCGGGTTCAGCCTTCTATGGCTACACCTTC
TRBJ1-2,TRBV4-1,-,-,CASSQDKAGSYGYTF,TGCGCCAGCAGCCAAGATAAGGCAGGGAGCTATGGCTACACCTTC
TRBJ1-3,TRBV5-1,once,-,CASSLEGGSGNTIYF,TGCGCCAGCAGCTTGGAAGGGGGCTCTGGAAACACCATATATTTT
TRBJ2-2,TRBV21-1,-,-,CASSKRKREHANTGELFF,TGTGCCAGCAGCAAAAGGAAGCGGGAGCACGCGAACACCGGGGAGCTGTTTTTT
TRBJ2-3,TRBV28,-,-,CASTTSTDTQYF,TGTGCCAGCACCACATCTACAGATACGCAGTATTTT
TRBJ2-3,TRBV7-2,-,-,CASSSSRNLMIKQYF,TGTGCCAGCAGCTCATCCCGAAATCTAATGATTAAGCAGTATTTT
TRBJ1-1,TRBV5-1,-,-,CASSSGQRGTEAFF,TGCGCCAGCAGCTCGGGACAAAGGGGGACTGAAGCTTTCTTT
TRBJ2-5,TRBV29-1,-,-,CSVDWGRQTQYF,TGCAGCGTTGACTGGGGGCGGCAGACCCAGTACTTC
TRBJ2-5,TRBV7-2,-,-,CASSLVMGGGETQYF,TGTGCCAGCAGCTTAGTGATGGGAGGGGGTGAGACCCAGTACTTC
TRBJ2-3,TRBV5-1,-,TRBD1,CASSEGTGWGTDTQYF,TGCGCCAGCAGCGAAGGGACAGGTTGGGGCACAGATACGCAGTATTTT